Listed here are 27 T cell receptor beta chains from one sample, sequenced in a study of control samples from healthy donors and cancer patients. Sequencing was performed with immunoSEQ multiplex PCR; in TCRdb, only in-frame clones are kept and a portion is missing. This table has approximately 190,000 clones, roughly nine tenths appearing once. Material for sequencing was blood. The source is a man aged 25 to 40 in good health.

This rearrangement joins TRBV19 to TRBJ1-5; perhaps TRBD1 as D (5 bases). V was cut by 6 bases and J by 3 bases, with 18 bases left in between. Germline loops: CDR1 LNHDA, CDR2 SQIVND (reference sequence). The CDR3 sequence is 16 residues long. The CDR3 loop reads CASRPTPQGVNQPQHF. The CDR3 DNA follows: TGTGCCAGTAGGCCAACCCCCCAGGGAGTCAATCAGCCCCAGCATTTT.

The chain carries TRBV7-9 and TRBJ2-7, with 9 bases identical to TRBD2. After removal of 5 bases from V and 3 bases from J, the junction contained 11 bases not matched to a gene. In germline, CDR1 is SEHNR, CDR2 FQNEAQ (reference sequence). The CDR3 runs to 16 residues. CDR3 sequence (DNA): TGTGCCAGCAGCCCCGGGGGAGCGGGGGGCTACTACGAGCAGTACTTC. Protein sequence: CASSPGGAGGYYEQYF.

This rearrangement joins TRBV10-1 to TRBJ2-7, with 9 bases lining up with TRBD1. With V trimmed by 5 bases and J by 2 bases, 10 bases remained unmatched. Germline CDR1 WNHNN, CDR2 SYGVQD (reference sequence). CDR3 length: 16 amino acids. CDR3 protein: CASSNPQGATTYEQYF. In DNA, the CDR3 is TGCGCCAGCAGTAACCCACAGGGGGCGACCACCTACGAGCAGTACTTC.

The V call is TRBV15, the J call TRBJ1-5, with a weak D call TRBD1 (6 bases). Between the trimmed V and J ends, which lost 0 bases and 6 bases, there was a span of 12 bases. This CDR3 contains 15 residues. CDR1 and CDR2 (germline): LNHNV, YYDKDF (reference sequence). The CDR3 here is CATSRDLGATQPQHF. Written as DNA, the CDR3 is TGTGCCACCAGCAGAGATTTGGGGGCGACTCAGCCCCAGCATTTT. The full variable domain, its missing parts supplied by reference TRBV15 and TRBJ1-5, is DAMVIQNPRYQVTQFGKPVTLSCSQTLNHNVMYWYQQKSSQAPKLLFHYYDKDFNNEADTPDNFQSRRPNTSFCFLDIRSPGLGDTAMYLCATSRDLGATQPQHFGDGTRLSIL.

The V call is TRBV7-9, the J call TRBJ1-1, with TRBD1 matching over 8 bases. V shed 6 bases and J 2 bases; nucleotides not matched to a gene: 5. Germline loops: CDR1 SEHNR, CDR2 FQNEAQ (reference sequence). The CDR3 extends over 14 amino acids. The CDR3 sequence is CASRMTGDNTEAFF. The DNA for the CDR3 is TGTGCCAGCAGGATGACAGGGGATAACACTGAAGCTTTCTTT.

The rearrangement uses TRBV11-3 and TRBJ1-3; tentative D call: TRBD1 (5 bases). CDR3 size: 12 residues. Germline V gene sequence: CDR1 SGHNT, CDR2 YENEEA. Trimming removed 11 bases at V and 0 bases at J, with 8 bases between. The CDR3: CAEGDSGNTIYF. CDR3 sequence (DNA): TGTGCCGAAGGGGACTCTGGAAACACCATATATTTT.

The count of this clone is one. The genes are TRBV5-1 and TRBJ1-2; 7 nucleotides agree with TRBD1. V dropped 1 base and J dropped 3; count of bases not matched to a gene: 6. The CDR3 is 15 amino acids. Looked up from germline, CDR1 is SGHRS and CDR2 is YFSETQ. For the CDR3, the DNA is TGCGCCAGCAGCTTGACAGGGGTCGGGGACTATGGCTACACCTTC. Translation: CASSLTGVGDYGYTF. Using reference TRBV5-1 and TRBJ1-2 for the parts outside the CDR3, the full variable domain is KAGVTQTPRYLIKTRGQQVTLSCSPISGHRSVSWYQQTPGQGLQFLFEYFSETQRNKGNFPGRFSGRQFSNSRSEMNVSTLELGDSALYLCASSLTGVGDYGYTFGSGTRLTVV.

This chain links TRBV12-3 or TRBV12-4 with TRBJ2-7; a weak D match, TRBD2 (5 bases). The CDR3 runs to 12 residues. Trimming stripped 5 bases from V and 0 bases from J, with 5 bases between. CDR3 sequence: CASSGSSYEQYF. In DNA form, the CDR3 reads TGTGCCAGCAGTGGGAGCTCCTACGAGCAGTACTTC.

The chain is built from TRBV30 and TRBJ1-6; tentatively, D is TRBD1 (6 bases). The CDR3 consists of 13 residues. The ends were cut back, 6 bases at V and 7 bases at J, with 13 bases in the middle. Germline V lookup: CDR1 GTSNPN, CDR2 SVGIG (reference sequence). CDR3 sequence reads: CACQGQLNSPLHF. For the CDR3, the DNA is TGTGCCTGTCAAGGACAGTTAAATTCACCCCTCCACTTT. Full variable domain (remainder filled in from reference TRBV30 and TRBJ1-6): SQTIHQWPATLVQPVGSPLSLECTVEGTSNPNLYWYRQAAGRGLQLLFYSVGIGQISSEVPQNLSASRPQDRQFILSSKKLLLSDSGFYLCACQGQLNSPLHFGNGTRLTVT.

The chain recombines TRBV24-1 with TRBJ2-7, with TRBD1 matching over 7 bases. V lost 8 bases, J lost 1 base, and 7 bases stayed unmatched. The CDR3 contains 14 residues. Germline values: CDR1 KGHDR, CDR2 SFDVKD. The CDR3 DNA reads as TGTGCCACCACATCGAGACAGGGATCCTACGAGCAGTACTTC. Translated, it gives CATTSRQGSYEQYF.

This chain joins TRBV15 and TRBJ1-1; D not certain. The CDR3 contains 15 residues. Germline loops: CDR1 LNHNV, CDR2 YYDKDF (reference sequence). The V gene lost 0 bases and the J gene lost 4 bases, with 12 bases spanning the gap. For the CDR3, the DNA is TGTGCCACCAGCAGAGATCCCAGTTTGCGCACTGAAGCTTTCTTT. It encodes CATSRDPSLRTEAFF. Based on the CDR3 plus reference TRBV15 and TRBJ1-1, the full variable domain is DAMVIQNPRYQVTQFGKPVTLSCSQTLNHNVMYWYQQKSSQAPKLLFHYYDKDFNNEADTPDNFQSRRPNTSFCFLDIRSPGLGDTAMYLCATSRDPSLRTEAFFGQGTRLTVV.

This chain links TRBV5-4 with TRBJ1-4, with TRBD1 as a possible D gene (5 bases). The CDR3 is 16 residues long. Germline V gene data show CDR1 as SGHNT and CDR2 as YYREEE (reference sequence). With 4 bases removed from V and 7 bases from J, the gap between germline ends came to 20 bases. CDR3 nucleotide sequence: TGTGCCAGCAGCCCGGGGGGGTCCACAGGTAGTGAAAAACTGTTTTTT. It yields the protein CASSPGGSTGSEKLFF. The full variable domain, its missing parts supplied by reference TRBV5-4 and TRBJ1-4, is ETGVTQSPTHLIKTRGQQVTLRCSSQSGHNTVSWYQQALGQGPQFIFQYYREEENGRGNFPPRFSGLQFPNYSSELNVNALELDDSALYLCASSPGGSTGSEKLFFGSGTQLSVL.

This chain connects TRBV25-1 to TRBJ1-2; D not certain. V was trimmed by 1 base and J by 2 bases, leaving 8 bases between them. Germline V gene sequence: CDR1 MGHDK, CDR2 SYGVNS. The CDR3 runs 14 residues. CDR3 bases: TGTGCCAGCAGTGAATCGAACCGGAACTATGGCTACACCTTC. Amino acid sequence: CASSESNRNYGYTF.

The chain employs TRBV5-1 and TRBJ2-1; the D is unclear. CDR1 and CDR2 (germline): SGHRS, YFSETQ. V dropped 4 bases and J dropped 2 bases, with 13 bases sitting between them. CDR3 size: 15 residues. CDR3 region: CASSPRRVPYNEQFF. For the CDR3, the DNA is TGCGCCAGCAGCCCGAGACGGGTGCCCTACAATGAGCAGTTCTTC.

CDR3 nucleotides: TGTGCCAGCACCGACCCGAACACAGATACGCAGTATTTT. This translates into CASTDPNTDTQYF. This chain joins TRBV6-5 and TRBJ2-3; D is ambiguous. Germline CDR1 is MNHEY and CDR2 is SVGAGI. CDR3 size: 13 residues. V was trimmed by 7 bases and J by 2 bases, leaving 10 bases between them.

This clone showed up just once. The chain joins TRBV7-8 to TRBJ1-5; 9 nucleotides agree with TRBD1. Germline trimming cut 2 bases from V and 4 bases from J; bases unmatched to any gene: 9. The CDR3 loop spans 17 amino acids. Germline lookup yields CDR1 SGHVS and CDR2 FQNEAQ. The CDR3: CASSLTNRGHRNQPQHF. The CDR3 bases are TGTGCCAGCAGCTTAACTAACAGGGGGCATCGGAATCAGCCCCAGCATTTT.

This clone occurred a few times. The rearrangement joins TRBV30 to TRBJ1-1; 8 nucleotides line up with TRBD1. This CDR3 has 14 amino acids. V lost 5 bases to trimming and J lost 0 bases; unmatched junction nucleotides: 5. The germline V gene has CDR1 GTSNPN and CDR2 SVGIG (reference sequence). For the CDR3, the DNA is TGTGCCTGGCGGACAGGGACCATGAACACTGAAGCTTTCTTT. Its translation is CAWRTGTMNTEAFF.

The chain combines TRBV19 with TRBJ1-3; 10 positions match TRBD1. From germline, CDR1 is LNHDA and CDR2 SQIVND (reference sequence). This CDR3 is 13 amino acids long. V lost 9 bases and J lost 2; bases outside the gene matches: 1. The CDR3 nucleotides are TGTGCCAGCGGACAGGGGGCTGGAAACACCATATATTTT. As protein: CASGQGAGNTIYF.

The sample holds one count of this clone. This chain links TRBV5-1 with TRBJ2-3; no clear D gene. CDR1 and CDR2 from the germline V gene are SGHRS and YFSETQ. This CDR3 has 14 residues. The V and J ends lost 0 bases and 6 bases respectively, with 11 bases between them. In DNA form, the CDR3 reads TGCGCCAGCAGCTTGGCCTCTAGTTGGGATACGCAGTATTTT. The encoded protein is CASSLASSWDTQYF.

This clone was counted once. The chain has TRBV9 and TRBJ2-7, with D possibly being TRBD1 (6 bases). V lost 0 bases and J lost 6, with 13 bases in between. Per germline, CDR1 SGDLS and CDR2 YYNGEE. The CDR3 contains 14 residues. Here the CDR3 DNA reads TGTGCCAGCAGCGTAGCAGGGGCAGGTCGCGAGCAGTACTTC. It is translated as CASSVAGAGREQYF.

This chain links TRBV7-9 with TRBJ1-2; tentatively, D is TRBD1 (5 bases). Trimming pared 7 bases from V and 6 bases from J, leaving 18 bases between. Germline V gene data show CDR1 as SEHNR and CDR2 as FQNEAQ (reference sequence). This CDR3 comprises 14 residues. The CDR3 coding sequence is TGTGCCAGCACCTTTATGATGAGGGGAGATGGCTACACCTTC. Its translation is CASTFMMRGDGYTF.

The J gene is TRBJ2-1, the V gene TRBV29-1, with D possibly called TRBD1 or TRBD2 (7 bases each). This CDR3 has 12 amino acids. Trimming stripped 7 bases from V and 13 bases from J, with 20 bases between. Germline V CDR1 and CDR2: SQVTM, ANQGSEA. Here the CDR3 reads CSADPQGGGQFF. The CDR3 region has the DNA TGCAGCGCGGACCCGCAGGGGGGGGGACAGTTCTTC.

The CDR3 DNA is TGTGCCAGCAGCTTTTGGGACCGCCATTACTATGGCTACACCTTC. Amino acid sequence: CASSFWDRHYYGYTF. The chain links TRBV5-6 to TRBJ1-2, with D tentatively TRBD1 (5 bases). CDR3 size: 15 residues. The V end was cut by 2 bases, the J end by 3 bases, with 14 bases between. Germline V CDR1 and CDR2: SGHDT, YYEEEE. Full variable domain (rest looked up from reference TRBV5-6 and TRBJ1-2): DAGVTQSPTHLIKTRGQQVTLRCSPKSGHDTVSWYQQALGQGPQFIFQYYEEEERQRGNFPDRFSGHQFPNYSSELNVNALLLGDSALYLCASSFWDRHYYGYTFGSGTRLTVV.

This clone was seen only once. The chain employs TRBV5-6 and TRBJ1-6; D may be TRBD1 (6 bases). The CDR3 has 19 residues. Looked up from germline, CDR1 is SGHDT and CDR2 is YYEEEE. Trimming removed 0 bases at V and 2 bases at J, with 18 bases between. CDR3 in DNA: TGTGCCAGCAGCTTGGTACGGGGGGCCTCCCCAACCTATAATTCACCCCTCCACTTT. Its translation is CASSLVRGASPTYNSPLHF.

The chain uses TRBV7-9 and TRBJ2-4, with 7 bases identical to TRBD1. The CDR3 extends over 15 amino acids. CDR1 and CDR2 (germline): SEHNR, FQNEAQ (reference sequence). J was trimmed by 8 bases and V by 4 bases; bases with no gene match: 11. The CDR3 region has the DNA TGTGCCAGCAGCTCCGCTCAGCGACAGGGTGACATTCAGTACTTC. Its translation: CASSSAQRQGDIQYF.

This clone appeared a single time. The gene calls are TRBV6-1 and TRBJ2-3; TRBD2 matches at 8 bases. CDR3 length equals 14 residues. V gave up 1 base and J gave up 5 bases; unmatched junction bases: 2. Germline assignment: CDR1 MNHNS and CDR2 SASEGT. CDR3 in DNA: TGTGCCAGCAGTGAAGGCGGGGGGCAAGATACGCAGTATTTT. Translation gives CASSEGGGQDTQYF.

This chain links TRBV5-1 with TRBJ1-4; 8 bases fit TRBD1. The V segment lost 2 bases and the J segment 7 bases; nucleotides outside the gene matches: 10. CDR3 length: 16 residues. Germline lookup yields CDR1 SGHRS and CDR2 YFSETQ. The CDR3 region has the DNA TGCGCCAGCAGCTTCTCCCCCGGGACAGGTAGTGAAAAACTGTTTTTT. It is translated as CASSFSPGTGSEKLFF.